This is a list of T cell receptor beta chains from one sample in a study of control samples from healthy donors and cancer patients. Method: immunoSEQ multiplex PCR; TCRdb's copy keeps in-frame clones and lacks some. The sample carries 85,000 to 120,000 clones, just over 90% recorded once. Sequencing input: blood. Source of these receptors: a woman aged 18-30 years in good health. The CDR3 runs from the conserved cysteine through the conserved F or W. The order of the fields is D gene, CDR3 length, V gene, clone size, J gene, CDR3 protein, CDR3 DNA. The D gene is left open where the match is weak. The size of a clone is reported for some rows only, either as once, few or many, or as a class for expanded clones.

D: NA
length: 15
V: TRBV4-1
size: once
J: TRBJ2-2
CDR3: CASDPTGTDTGELFF
DNA: TGCGCCAGCGATCCCACCGGGACCGACACCGGGGAGCTGTTTTTT

D: NA
length: 14
V: TRBV15
size: once
J: TRBJ1-1
CDR3: CATSRDGGVTEAFF
DNA: TGTGCCACCAGCAGAGATGGTGGGGTCACTGAAGCTTTCTTT

D: TRBD1
length: 14
V: TRBV25-1
size: NA
J: TRBJ1-6
CDR3: CASSVQGEVSPLHF
DNA: TGTGCCAGCAGTGTACAGGGGGAGGTATCACCCCTCCACTTT

D: NA
length: 17
V: TRBV27
size: once
J: TRBJ2-7
CDR3: CASSPPPGSQRIYEQYF
DNA: TGTGCCAGCAGTCCCCCCCCGGGATCACAACGGATCTACGAGCAGTACTTC

D: TRBD2
length: 17
V: TRBV3-1/TRBV3-2
size: NA
J: TRBJ2-5
CDR3: CASSLSPGLAGGETQYF
DNA: TGTGCCAGCAGCCTGTCACCGGGACTAGCGGGAGGGGAGACCCAGTACTTC

D: NA
length: 13
V: TRBV5-1
size: NA
J: TRBJ2-2
CDR3: CASSWRGAGELFF
DNA: TGCGCCAGCAGCTGGAGAGGCGCCGGGGAGCTGTTTTTT

D: TRBD1
length: 15
V: TRBV7-2
size: NA
J: TRBJ1-2
CDR3: CASSPPTGVFYGYTF
DNA: TGTGCCAGCAGCCCTCCGACAGGGGTCTTCTATGGCTACACCTTC

D: NA
length: 13
V: TRBV7-9
size: NA
J: TRBJ1-6
CDR3: CASSLGGVPPLHF
DNA: TGTGCCAGCAGCCTGGGGGGGGTGCCACCCCTCCACTTT

D: NA
length: 16
V: TRBV3-1/TRBV3-2
size: NA
J: TRBJ2-1
CDR3: CASSRGGGRGYNEQFF
DNA: TGTGCCAGCAGCCGGGGAGGTGGGCGGGGATACAATGAGCAGTTCTTC

D: NA
length: 14
V: TRBV2
size: NA
J: TRBJ2-2
CDR3: CASWGSGNTGELFF
DNA: TGTGCCAGTTGGGGGTCGGGAAACACCGGGGAGCTGTTTTTT

D: NA
length: 15
V: TRBV19
size: NA
J: TRBJ2-1
CDR3: CASSSGLDTYNEQFF
DNA: TGTGCCAGTAGTTCGGGACTCGATACTTACAATGAGCAGTTCTTC

D: NA
length: 13
V: TRBV28
size: NA
J: TRBJ1-6
CDR3: CASSSGPNSPLHF
DNA: TGTGCCAGCAGTTCGGGACCTAATTCACCCCTCCACTTT

D: NA
length: 15
V: TRBV19
size: NA
J: TRBJ2-3
CDR3: CASSIFGPDTDTQYF
DNA: TGTGCCAGTAGTATATTTGGACCAGACACAGATACGCAGTATTTT

D: TRBD1
length: 12
V: TRBV19
size: NA
J: TRBJ1-1
CDR3: CASGTGLTTAFF
DNA: TGTGCCAGCGGGACAGGGCTGACAACAGCTTTCTTT

D: TRBD1
length: 14
V: TRBV5-4
size: NA
J: TRBJ1-1
CDR3: CASSPGQRNTEAFF
DNA: TGTGCCAGCAGCCCGGGACAGAGGAACACTGAAGCTTTCTTT